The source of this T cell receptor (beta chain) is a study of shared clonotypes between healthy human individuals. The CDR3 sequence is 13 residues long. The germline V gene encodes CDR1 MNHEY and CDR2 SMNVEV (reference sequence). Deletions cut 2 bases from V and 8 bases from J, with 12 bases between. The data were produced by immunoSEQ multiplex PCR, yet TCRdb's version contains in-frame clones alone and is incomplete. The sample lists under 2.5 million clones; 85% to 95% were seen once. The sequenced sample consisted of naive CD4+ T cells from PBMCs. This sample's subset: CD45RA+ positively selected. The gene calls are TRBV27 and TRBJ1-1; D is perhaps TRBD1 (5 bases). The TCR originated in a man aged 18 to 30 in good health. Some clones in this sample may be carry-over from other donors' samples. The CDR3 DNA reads TGTGCCAGCAGTTTACAGGGCATCGGGGAAGCTTTCTTT. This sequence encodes CASSLQGIGEAFF.